A single sample gave rise to the 17 T cell receptor beta chains below, sequenced in a study of T-cell reconstitution after alpha-beta-depleted transplantation in children (dated by TCRdb to 2015 to 2016). This specimen's treatment or condition label, interpreted: allogeneic hematopoietic cell transplantation with graft depleted of TCRalphabeta T cells and CD19 B cells. The library relied on PCR. Sequencing was carried out with an Illumina HiSeq 2500. TCR library preparation used molecular barcoding, with unique molecular identifiers applied to normalize quantification of the TCRbeta repertoire. TCRdb applied fastp at Q25 and MiXCR to the public reads, then kept only in-frame beta chains. Every entry covers one CDR3 protein and lists the most common genes and DNA from its rows. In all, the sample holds roughly 200,000 distinct CDR3 sequences, and roughly 6.6% of those were seen once. The top ten hold roughly 6% of the sample.

The sample here was PBMCs, taken before TCRalphabeta/CD19-depleted stem cell transplant. These receptors all come from a boy aged 2-15 years with acute lymphoblastic leukemia, due to receive a stem cell transplant.

This clonotype was seen at least ten times. The rearrangement links TRBV14 to TRBJ1-1; D call uncertain. The V and J ends lost 5 bases and 1 base respectively, with 8 bases between them. Per germline, CDR1 SGHDN and CDR2 FVKESK. This CDR3 is 13 amino acids long. The CDR3 loop reads CASSVGRNTEAFF. As DNA, the CDR3 is TGTGCCAGCAGCGTCGGACGGAACACTGAAGCTTTCTTT.

This clonotype was recorded many times. This chain links TRBV29-1 with TRBJ1-4, with D possibly being TRBD1 (5 bases). The V and J ends lost 6 bases and 8 bases respectively, with 16 bases between them. Germline loops: CDR1 SQVTM, CDR2 ANQGSEA. The CDR3 has 13 amino acids. CDR3 loop: CSVTRGKGEKLFF. DNA for the CDR3: TGCAGCGTAACGCGGGGGAAGGGGGAAAAACTGTTTTTT. The full variable domain, its missing parts supplied by reference TRBV29-1 and TRBJ1-4, is SAVISQKPSRDICQRGTSLTIQCQVDSQVTMMFWYRQQPGQSLTLIATANQGSEATYESGFVIDKFPISRPNLTFSTLTVSNMSPEDSSIYLCSVTRGKGEKLFFGSGTQLSVL.

For this clonotype: A junction boundary mismatches the germline segment, possibly from a read error. V is TRBV28 and J is TRBJ1-1, with 8 nucleotides matching TRBD1. Germline V gene lookup returns CDR1 MDHEN and CDR2 SYDVKM. The CDR3 runs 14 residues. The CDR3 protein is CTSSTDRGYTEAFF. CDR3 coding DNA: TGTACCAGCAGTACCGACAGGGGCTACACTGAAGCTTTCTTT.

In this sample, this clonotype turned up many times. V gene TRBV9 combines with J gene TRBJ2-1, with TRBD1 matching over 12 bases. The CDR3 is 15 amino acids. Germline CDR1 SGDLS, CDR2 YYNGEE. V shed 2 bases and J 4 bases; nucleotides not matched to a gene: 1. CDR3 coding DNA: TGTGCCAGCAGCGTGGGACAGGGGGCTTACAATGAGCAGTTCTTC. Translated: CASSVGQGAYNEQFF. Variable domain in full (rest from reference TRBV9 and TRBJ2-1): DSGVTQTPKHLITATGQRVTLRCSPRSGDLSVYWYQQSLDQGLQFLIQYYNGEERAKGNILERFSAQQFPDLHSELNLSSLELGDSALYFCASSVGQGAYNEQFFGPGTRLTVL.

This clonotype was detected a few times. The genes are TRBV28 and TRBJ2-3; 16 nucleotides line up with TRBD2. Germline CDR1 MDHEN, CDR2 SYDVKM. Unmatched junction bases numbered 15, after V lost 6 bases and J lost 6 bases. The CDR3 is 19 residues long. The CDR3 sequence is CASSPGLAGGPGIRDTQYF. As DNA, the CDR3 is TGTGCCAGCAGCCCGGGACTAGCGGGAGGGCCAGGGATTAGGGATACGCAGTATTTT.

The chain is built from TRBV11-2 and TRBJ2-7; tentatively, D is TRBD2 (7 bases). Between the trimmed V and J ends, which lost 2 bases and 4 bases, there was a span of 18 bases. Germline loops: CDR1 SGHAT, CDR2 FQNNGV. The CDR3 length is 16 residues. CDR3 in DNA: TGTGCCAGCAGCTTAAAATGGCGGGGGCTATCGTACGAGCAGTACTTC. Translated, it gives CASSLKWRGLSYEQYF. The variable domain in full, completed from reference TRBV11-2 and TRBJ2-7, reads EAGVAQSPRYKIIEKRQSVAFWCNPISGHATLYWYQQILGQGPKLLIQFQNNGVVDDSQLPKDRFSAERLKGVDSTLKIQPAKLEDSAVYLCASSLKWRGLSYEQYFGPGTRLTVT.

This clonotype was counted only a few times. V usage is TRBV20-1 and J usage is TRBJ1-1, with TRBD1 matching 8 bases. The CDR3 has 17 amino acids. Germline assignment: CDR1 DFQATT and CDR2 SNEGSKA (reference sequence). V lost 3 bases to trimming and J lost 0 bases; unmatched junction nucleotides: 12. The CDR3 is CSASEDRDLFVNTEAFF. DNA for the CDR3: TGCAGTGCTAGTGAGGACAGGGATCTCTTTGTGAACACTGAAGCTTTCTTT.

Many counts were recorded for this clonotype. J is TRBJ2-3 and V is TRBV12-3 or TRBV12-4, with D possibly being TRBD1 or TRBD2 (5 bases each). The CDR3 spans 14 residues. Deletions cut 5 bases from V and 3 bases from J, with 12 bases between. As DNA, the CDR3 is TGTGCCAGCAGTGCCGGGGACGGAACAGATACGCAGTATTTT. It codes for CASSAGDGTDTQYF.

J is TRBJ2-2 and V is TRBV12-3 or TRBV12-4, with no clear D. V gave up 6 bases and J gave up 5 bases, with 16 bases separating them. This CDR3 region has 15 residues. DNA of the CDR3: TGTGCCAGCAGCGGGTTCGGCCCGTCTACCGGGGAGCTGTTTTTT. Its protein product is CASSGFGPSTGELFF.

V and J are TRBV12-3 or TRBV12-4 and TRBJ2-1; TRBD2 might be the D (7 bases). The CDR3 has 19 amino acids. V was clipped by 6 bases and J by 0 bases, with 24 bases between them. CDR3 sequence (DNA): TGTGCCAGCAGCCCCCCCCCAGGGGTGGCTAGCGGCTCCTACAATGAGCAGTTCTTC. Protein product: CASSPPPGVASGSYNEQFF.

This clonotype is deemed medium-sized. V gene TRBV7-2 combines with J gene TRBJ2-2, with D unclear. The CDR3 sequence is 13 residues long. Trimming shortened V by 3 bases and J by 7 bases, and 9 bases separated the two germline ends. Per the germline V gene, CDR1 is SGHTA and CDR2 is FQGNSA. DNA of the CDR3: TGTGCCAGCAGCTTCGTGCGGAGCGGGGAGCTGTTTTTT. Protein product: CASSFVRSGELFF.

The V and J genes are TRBV27 and TRBJ2-7; D is unresolved. CDR1 is MNHEY, CDR2 SMNVEV, per germline (reference sequence). This CDR3 spans 13 amino acids. V lost 1 base to trimming and J lost 3 bases, with 7 bases between them. The CDR3 here is CASSLWGNYEQYF. The CDR3 DNA follows: TGTGCCAGCAGTTTATGGGGAAACTACGAGCAGTACTTC.

This clonotype was recorded many times. The chain uses TRBV7-9 and TRBJ2-1, with no clear D. Trimming stripped 0 bases from V and 2 bases from J, with 11 bases between. This CDR3 contains 16 residues. Germline V gene sequence: CDR1 SEHNR, CDR2 FQNEAQ (reference sequence). In DNA, the CDR3 is TGTGCCAGCAGCTTAGCGGGCGGTTTTACCTACAATGAGCAGTTCTTC. The encoded protein is CASSLAGGFTYNEQFF.

This clonotype was seen repeatedly, ten times or more. The chain employs TRBV3-1 and TRBJ2-2; D ambiguous. The CDR3 extends over 16 amino acids. The germline V gene encodes CDR1 LGHDT and CDR2 YNNKEL (reference sequence). V was trimmed by 0 bases and J by 7 bases, leaving 15 bases between them. The CDR3, as DNA: TGTGCCAGCAGCCAAGAGGCCCTTCTTTACGGCGGGGAGCTGTTTTTT. Protein: CASSQEALLYGGELFF. The full variable domain, completed using reference TRBV3-1 and TRBJ2-2, is DTAVSQTPKYLVTQMGNDKSIKCEQNLGHDTMYWYKQDSKKFLKIMFSYNNKELIINETVPNRFSPKSPDKAHLNLHINSLELGDSAVYFCASSQEALLYGGELFFGEGSRLTVL.

This clonotype was recorded many times. CDR3 in DNA: TGTGCCAGCAGCTTAACTGGGGGGAACACTGAAGCTTTCTTT. Protein sequence: CASSLTGGNTEAFF. The chain links TRBV7-9 to TRBJ1-1; D may be TRBD1 (5 bases). This CDR3 is 14 amino acids long. CDR1 SEHNR and CDR2 FQNEAQ come from the germline V gene (reference sequence). V was trimmed by 2 bases and J by 1 base, leaving 8 bases between them.

This clonotype was detected a few times. The V and J genes are TRBV7-6 and TRBJ2-3, with a tentative D call TRBD2 (7 bases). The ends were cut back, 5 bases at V and 5 bases at J, with 20 bases in the middle. Germline V gene data show CDR1 as SGHVS and CDR2 as FNYEAQ. This CDR3 spans 16 amino acids. Written as DNA, the CDR3 is TGTGCCAGCAGCGCTGGTAGGGGGGGGCCGGTAGATACGCAGTATTTT. Residues: CASSAGRGGPVDTQYF. Full variable domain (missing parts from reference TRBV7-6 and TRBJ2-3): GAGVSQSPRYKVTKRGQDVALRCDPISGHVSLYWYRQALGQGPEFLTYFNYEAQQDKSGLPNDRFSAERPEGSISTLTIQRTEQRDSAMYRCASSAGRGGPVDTQYFGPGTRLTVL.

This clonotype was seen ten or more times. The chain joins TRBV28 to TRBJ1-5, with 9 bases that match TRBD1. Trimming took 3 bases from V and 5 from J; bases not matched to a gene: 5. The germline V gene encodes CDR1 MDHEN and CDR2 SYDVKM. This CDR3 comprises 15 residues. DNA for the CDR3: TGTGCCAGCAGTTTCACAGGGGGCCGGGATCAGCCCCAGCATTTT. It translates to CASSFTGGRDQPQHF.